This TCR beta chain was retrieved from a study of regulatory T cells in long-lasting Graves disease (dated by TCRdb to the early 2020s). Background on the whole study: Newly diagnosed Graves' disease patients had taken antithyroid drugs for less than 3 months. Persistent Graves' disease patients were compared with newly diagnosed Graves' disease patients by peripheral blood TCR sequencing and RNA sequencing. The study took place in China and was registered as a clinical trial. A total of around 35 samples were covered by TCR sequencing, comprising roughly 13 persistent and around 20 newly diagnosed Graves' disease patients.

V is trimmed back by 6 bases and J by 0 bases, and the junction contains 9 bases that no gene match accounts for. CDR1 is given as SGHAT and CDR2 as FQDESV, both from the germline V gene (reference sequence). CDR3 length: 16 amino acids, cysteine to phenylalanine. Only CDR3 DNA is held: 48 bases, read in frame from base 1. Library prep was done by multiplex PCR. The sequencing machine was an Illumina HiSeq 4000. CDR3 regions were amplified by Arm-PCR with iRepertoire HTBI primers to construct TCR beta libraries. Gel purification was performed on PCR products prior to sequencing. The study's processing was this. Gene usage analysis of CDR3 amino acid clonotypes relied on the 60 or so TRBV and about 15 TRBJ segments identified across samples. COPE and FqMerger were used to merge filtered high-quality paired reads into contigs. Contigs were aligned with BLAST to IMGT TRBV, TRBD and TRBJ reference genes, and CDR3 was defined per IMGT. Any clonotype with a frequency above 0.1% was classified as a highly expanded clone. Shannon entropy served as the measure of repertoire diversity, while the Gini coefficient captured V-J evenness. A clonotype was considered public if more than one individual shared it. TCRdb itself trimmed the public reads at Q25 with fastp, ran MiXCR and retained productive beta chains. CDR3 protein sequences are deduplicated, and each keeps its most common genes and DNA. The authors' filters were not applied to this entry. Here the sample has approximately 490,000 distinct CDR3 sequences; roughly 16% occur a single time. The ten largest clones add up to more than 9% of the sample.

What the time point label conveys for this sample: newly diagnosed GD, antithyroid drugs for less than 3 months. RNA was extracted from PBMCs in TRIzol for both TCR sequencing and RNA sequencing. Graves' disease was diagnosed according to American Thyroid Association guidelines. Recruitment of patients was carried out at an endocrinology department in Xi'an, China. Each patient gave about 8.1 milliliters of peripheral blood, collected in an EDTA anticoagulant tube. Ficoll Paque Plus density gradient separation was used to isolate PBMCs, and no additional T cell sorting was done. RNA quality was checked with an Agilent 2100 Bioanalyzer and agarose gel, and concentration with a NanoDrop 2000. Beyond this particular receptor, the publication reports: Only peripheral blood was studied, because thyroid tissue, the primary lesion, was inaccessible. Persistent disease showed preferential use of TRBV28, TRBJ1-2 and TRBJ2-5, whereas newly diagnosed disease favored TRBV20-1 and TRBJ2-1. The authors acknowledged the small sample size as a limitation that may reduce accuracy. A larger number of public clonotypes was shared among persistent patients (more than 2,500) than among newly diagnosed patients (approximately 930). Only the TCR beta chain was sequenced and analyzed. Compared with newly diagnosed patients, patients with persistent Graves' disease had lower TCR Shannon entropy and fewer highly expanded clones, which suggests clonal expansion.

This clonotype was seen at least ten times. What this receptor recognizes is not known. Within one base of it there is no much larger clone, and no base qualities were kept. This sample also appeared in a second study, on T cells in Graves' hyperthyroidism and ophthalmopathy. From that second study: A patient counted as having stable Graves' hyperthyroidism if no progression to ophthalmopathy occurred over 18 months of follow-up. Hyperthyroidism patients were newly diagnosed, had a disease duration of under 2 months, and were aged 18 to 65 years. Any patient with an uncontrolled infection, another autoimmune disease, pregnancy or lactation was excluded. Diagnoses were established on the basis of clinical symptoms, serum thyroxine and TRAb, thyroid ultrasound, and orbital computed tomography. A first-round RT-PCR of the TCR CDR3 used the HTBI primer set with the Qiagen OneStep RT-PCR kit. Most expanded thyroid clonotypes (frequency above 0.001) were also detected in blood, suggesting blood repertoires may reflect thyroid immune responses. In cross-validation, a model built on a 13 V-J signature told ophthalmopathy apart from stable hyperthyroidism with 85% to 90% sensitivity and around 83% specificity, and in testing the same model reached 80%/75%. During validation, the model predicted progression to ophthalmopathy a median of around six months ahead of onset, with approximately 71% sensitivity and 72% to 85% specificity. A discovery cohort of roughly 100 patients, 43 with Graves' ophthalmopathy and 57 with stable Graves' hyperthyroidism, was used to find distinguishing TCR V-J signatures. Whether ophthalmopathy could be predicted prospectively was tested in an independent validation cohort made up of roughly 19 hyperthyroidism patients plus 17 patients who later progressed to ophthalmopathy. The roughly 91 discovery patients were randomly divided into training and test sets at a 7:3 ratio. Thyroid tissue and blood T-cell repertoires from about six Graves' hyperthyroidism patients were also compared in the study. Once sampling was done, hyperthyroidism patients were given methimazole at a starting dose of 30 mg daily, whereas ophthalmopathy patients were given high-dose intravenous methylprednisolone. Libraries were constructed in a second round of multiplex PCR, after which size selection and purification were performed. Libraries were sequenced paired-end with 100 bp reads on an Illumina HiSeq2000. Raw data were processed with SOAPnuke, discarding reads with adapters, uncalled bases, mean Phred below 15, or no exact constant-primer or identifier match. High-quality paired reads were merged with COPE v1.2.5, and unique nucleotide sequences were defined as clonotypes. MiTCR v1.1 was used to align the clonotypes against IMGT TRBV, TRBD and TRBJ reference segments. The analysis included only V-J combinations with a frequency above 0.0001, which together covered 99.2% of the repertoires. The TCS score was defined as F50 (clonal expansion) divided by E x V (chaos), with BLOSUM62-based TCRdist calculated between CDR3 peptides within each V-J. Welch's t-statistics and random forest reduced 450 to 600 V-J features to roughly 13, which were used in a naive Bayes classifier (R e1071). No statistical method was used to set the sample size in advance, and investigators knew the group allocation. The paper reports TCR Vbeta CDR3 sequencing of over 130 peripheral blood samples: 43 ophthalmopathy, under 85 hyperthyroidism and approximately 17 progressor patients.

The specimen was peripheral blood mononuclear cells (PBMCs), collected at new diagnosis, from a patient treated with antithyroid drugs. This chain joins TRBV11-1 to TRBJ2-3, with 7 central nucleotides matching TRBD2. This clonotype was obtained from a man between 35 and 55 years old with Graves disease. Donor details come from another sample of the same person, matched by shared clones. The CDR3 protein: CASRSRIAGSTDTQYF. The nucleotides are TGTGCCAGCAGGTCCCGGATAGCGGGTAGCACAGATACGCAGTATTTT.